This T cell receptor (beta chain) derives from a study of vaccination and CD4 T cells after COVID-19. At the level of the study: Vaccinees got either two BNT162b2 doses or two mRNA-1273 doses. SARS-CoV-2, HCoV-NL63, HCoV-OC43 and HCoV-229E supplied the overlapping spike peptides used to stimulate cells.

This CDR3 has 14 amino acids. The germline gives CDR1 DFQATT, CDR2 SNEGSKA (reference sequence). Cultured CD4+ T cells had their DNA profiled by the Oncomine TCR Beta short-read assay. TCRdb reprocessed the PCR reads with MiXCR, giving one entry per CDR3 protein. The repertoire holds under 5,000 distinct CDR3 sequences, around a sixth seen once, with roughly 19% in the top ten. Regarding treatment: approximately nine-day PBMC culture with coronavirus spike peptide pools or control peptides (ViraFEST assay). TCR sequencing followed the expansion of antigen-specific T cells with peptide pools in ViraFEST. As regards this clonotype: Its antigen is currently unknown.

Sequencing input: CD4+ T cells from blood, cultured in vitro. The sequence was obtained from a human donor who had recovered from COVID-19. The V call is TRBV20-1, the J call TRBJ2-7; 8 nucleotides align to TRBD1. The CDR3 loop is CSANRGSSSYEQYF. CDR3 in DNA: TGCAGCGCGAACAGGGGGTCCTCCTCCTACGAGCAGTACTTC.